The 14 T cell receptor beta chains listed next were all sequenced from one sample in a study of blood T cell repertoires in COVID-19 (dated by TCRdb to the early 2020s). The library was produced with the immunoSEQ multiplex PCR assay. This immuneACCESS table, as held by TCRdb, lists in-frame sequences with V and J called but not all clones. Of the missing ones, under half trace to an unresolved V gene in checked studies; the others have no known cause. In all, the sample holds 170,000 or so clones, and around 77% of those were seen once. Of the sample, 6% to 7.5% falls within the top ten clones. Sequencing was done on a sample of peripheral blood. The receptors derive from a man aged 70 or older with active or convalescent COVID-19.

This clone was seen just once. The chain has TRBV5-4 and TRBJ2-2, with 7 bases fitting TRBD2. Trimming at V came to 4 bases and at J to 0 bases, leaving 0 bases not matched to a gene. CDR3 length: 14 residues. From germline, CDR1 is SGHNT and CDR2 YYREEE (reference sequence). As DNA, the CDR3 is TGTGCCAGCAGCCGGGAGGCGAACACCGGGGAGCTGTTTTTT. This sequence encodes CASSREANTGELFF.

The chain couples TRBV10-3 to TRBJ1-1; D remains unclear. Per germline, CDR1 ENHRY and CDR2 SYGVKD. The CDR3 totals 11 residues. Trimming removed 4 bases from V and 3 bases from J, with 3 bases in between. The CDR3 DNA reads as TGTGCCATCAGTGCGGACACTGAAGCTTTCTTT. Protein sequence: CAISADTEAFF.

This clone was detected a few times. J is TRBJ2-2 and V is TRBV10-3; TRBD1 agrees at 9 bases. Trimming cost V 2 bases and J 1 base; bases outside gene matches: 5. This CDR3 contains 17 residues. Looked up from germline, CDR1 is ENHRY and CDR2 is SYGVKD. CDR3 nucleotides: TGTGCCATCAGTGAGCCAGGGACAGGGATGAACACCGGGGAGCTGTTTTTT. Translating it yields CAISEPGTGMNTGELFF.

This clone was detected only a few times. The chain recombines TRBV7-9 with TRBJ1-2; D is possibly TRBD1 (5 bases). The CDR3 runs 12 residues. V was cut by 5 bases and J by 8 bases, with 12 bases left in between. Per germline, CDR1 SEHNR and CDR2 FQNEAQ (reference sequence). This chain's CDR3 is CASSQDSGGYTF. The CDR3 nucleotides read TGTGCCAGCAGCCAAGACAGTGGCGGCTACACCTTC.

The rearrangement uses TRBV2 and TRBJ1-4; 8 nucleotides align to TRBD1. With 7 bases clipped from V and 7 bases from J, the junction kept 11 bases outside the gene matches. Germline V gene sequence: CDR1 SNHLY, CDR2 FYNNEI. The CDR3 has 15 residues. CDR3: CASTNDRGRGEKLFF. The CDR3, as DNA: TGTGCCAGCACAAACGACAGGGGAAGGGGTGAAAAACTGTTTTTT. The entire variable domain, with the rest obtained from reference TRBV2 and TRBJ1-4, is as follows: EPEVTQTPSHQVTQMGQEVILRCVPISNHLYFYWYRQILGQKVEFLVSFYNNEISEKSEIFDDQFSVERPDGSNFTLKIRSTKLEDSAMYFCASTNDRGRGEKLFFGSGTQLSVL.

The chain joins TRBV12-5 to TRBJ2-3, with D possibly being TRBD2 (6 bases). The CDR3 contains 15 residues. V was pared by 3 bases and J by 0 bases, with 10 bases between. Germline CDR1 LGHNT, CDR2 FRNRAP. The CDR3 protein is CASGFDGLSTDTQYF. The CDR3 bases are TGTGCTAGTGGTTTCGACGGACTAAGCACAGATACGCAGTATTTT.

The rearrangement links TRBV5-1 to TRBJ1-2; no definite D call. From germline, CDR1 is SGHRS and CDR2 YFSETQ. The CDR3 has 14 residues. V dropped 4 bases and J dropped 7 bases, with 17 bases sitting between them. The CDR3 reads CASSILPRDFGYTF. In DNA form, the CDR3 reads TGCGCCAGCAGCATCCTACCACGGGATTTTGGCTACACCTTC.

This chain joins TRBV9 and TRBJ2-7; 7 bases fit TRBD2. The germline CDR1 and CDR2 sequences are SGDLS and YYNGEE. The CDR3 spans 15 residues. V was clipped by 2 bases and J by 4 bases; unmatched bases: 9. The CDR3 sequence: CASSVTSRAGYEQYF. The CDR3 bases are TGTGCCAGCAGCGTTACGTCTCGAGCGGGATACGAGCAGTACTTC.

There are a few counts of this clone. V gene TRBV5-4 combines with J gene TRBJ2-3; 9 nucleotides agree with TRBD2. J was trimmed by 6 bases and V by 0 bases; bases with no gene match: 8. The CDR3 has 16 amino acids. Germline loops: CDR1 SGHNT, CDR2 YYREEE (reference sequence). CDR3 loop: CASSLVGRGGLDTQYF. The CDR3 nucleotides are TGTGCCAGCAGCTTGGTTGGGCGGGGGGGCTTGGATACGCAGTATTTT.

This clone has a handful of counts. This chain connects TRBV7-2 to TRBJ2-5; tentatively, D is TRBD2 (5 bases). Trimming cost V 5 bases and J 5 bases, with 15 bases left between them. There are 14 residues in the CDR3. Germline V gene sequence: CDR1 SGHTA, CDR2 FQGNSA. In DNA, the CDR3 is TGTGCCAGCAGCCCTCGACGGGGTGGGGAGACCCAGTACTTC. Its translation: CASSPRRGGETQYF.

The chain recombines TRBV7-8 with TRBJ1-2, with 7 bases fitting TRBD1. CDR3 length: 12 residues. The J segment lost 3 bases and the V segment lost 8 bases, leaving 3 bases of the junction unmatched. Germline assignment: CDR1 SGHVS and CDR2 FQNEAQ. The CDR3 is CASGQGDYGYTF. CDR3 sequence (DNA): TGTGCCAGCGGTCAGGGGGACTATGGCTACACCTTC.

This clone has a handful of counts. The V gene is TRBV12-3 or TRBV12-4, the J gene TRBJ1-2, with D unresolved. The V end was cut by 3 bases, the J end by 1 base, with 6 bases between. The CDR3 totals 13 residues. The CDR3 DNA is TGTGCCAGCAGTTTTGAGAGTAACTATGGCTACACCTTC. Translated: CASSFESNYGYTF.

The rearrangement joins TRBV3-1 (or the pseudogene TRBV3-2) to TRBJ1-4; 12 bases are a match to TRBD1. V lost 4 bases, J lost 3 bases, and 6 bases stayed unmatched. From germline, CDR1 is LGHDT and CDR2 YNNKEL (reference sequence). The CDR3 runs to 17 residues. DNA of the CDR3: TGTGCCAGCAGCCTTCGGGACAGGGGGCAGCCTAATGAAAAACTGTTTTTT. It yields the protein CASSLRDRGQPNEKLFF.

The chain carries TRBV27 and TRBJ2-7, with a weak D call TRBD1 (6 bases). Germline V CDR1 and CDR2: MNHEY, SMNVEV (reference sequence). The CDR3 is 13 amino acids. V dropped 0 bases and J dropped 7 bases, with 10 bases sitting between them. The CDR3: CASSLSRGREQYF. Written as DNA, the CDR3 is TGTGCCAGCAGTTTATCCAGGGGTCGGGAGCAGTACTTC.